Following are 24 T cell receptor beta chains from one sample sequenced in a study of blood T cell repertoires in COVID-19. Sequencing used immunoSEQ multiplex PCR; TCRdb keeps in-frame clones, though not all of them. The sample shows roughly 320,000 clones, around 84% of them seen only once. The sequencing sample was made of peripheral blood. These receptors all come from a man between 70 and 80 years old with acute or convalescent COVID-19.

This clone was counted a single time. The rearrangement joins TRBV7-2 to TRBJ1-2; D may be TRBD1 (6 bases). Trimming took off 4 bases at V and 8 bases at J, with 17 bases between the two ends. Germline V gene lookup returns CDR1 SGHTA and CDR2 FQGNSA. This CDR3 is built from 14 residues. This CDR3 is CASSSGGRASGYTF. The DNA for the CDR3 is TGTGCCAGCAGCTCGGGGGGCAGGGCAAGCGGCTACACCTTC.

The rearrangement links TRBV7-2 to TRBJ1-3; 7 nucleotides match TRBD1. Germline loops: CDR1 SGHTA, CDR2 FQGNSA. The CDR3 totals 15 residues. Trimming took 4 bases from V and 0 from J; bases not matched to a gene: 3. The CDR3 DNA is TGTGCCAGCAGCTCAACAGGGGTCTCTGGAAACACCATATATTTT. The encoded protein is CASSSTGVSGNTIYF.

The chain has TRBV10-1 and TRBJ2-1; perhaps TRBD2 as D (5 bases). Germline CDR1 and CDR2: WNHNN and SYGVQD (reference sequence). This CDR3 has 15 residues. Trimming removed 6 bases from V and 3 bases from J, with 15 bases in between. The CDR3: CASRPPGICYNEQFF. The CDR3 region has the DNA TGCGCCAGCAGGCCCCCCGGGATTTGCTACAATGAGCAGTTCTTC.

The J gene is TRBJ1-1, the V gene TRBV28, with D uncertain. The CDR3 has 13 residues. Germline V gene lookup returns CDR1 MDHEN and CDR2 SYDVKM. V shed 7 bases and J shed 1 base, with 10 bases lying between them. Here the CDR3 DNA reads TGTGCCAGCACACGGGGTTGGAACACTGAAGCTTTCTTT. Residues: CASTRGWNTEAFF.

The rearrangement uses TRBV28 and TRBJ1-2; 12 positions agree with TRBD1. Per the germline V gene, CDR1 is MDHEN and CDR2 is SYDVKM. V trimming: 2 bases; J trimming: 3 bases; junction bases outside the gene matches: 7. The CDR3 covers 17 residues. For the CDR3, the DNA is TGTGCCAGCAGTTTAGGGGGACAGGGGGCGCGGGACTATGGCTACACCTTC. As protein: CASSLGGQGARDYGYTF.

The genes are TRBV27 and TRBJ2-1; the match to TRBD2 covers 9 bases. The CDR3 sequence is 15 residues long. V dropped 4 bases and J dropped 9; count of bases not matched to a gene: 10. Germline V gene data show CDR1 as MNHEY and CDR2 as SMNVEV (reference sequence). The CDR3 coding sequence is TGTGCCAGCAGTTGGGGGATAGCGGGAGCGGTTGAGCAGTTCTTC. It specifies CASSWGIAGAVEQFF.

The V gene is TRBV6-2 or TRBV6-3, the J gene TRBJ1-5; 7 positions match TRBD1. CDR1 and CDR2 from the germline V gene are MNHEY and SVGEGT. The CDR3 contains 18 residues. Trimming removed 4 bases from V and 7 bases from J; junction bases left unmatched: 19. The CDR3 protein is CASSSFPSDRVSGQPQHF. The CDR3 region has the DNA TGTGCCAGCAGTTCCTTCCCTTCAGACAGGGTATCAGGACAGCCCCAGCATTTT.

J is TRBJ1-1 and V is TRBV28, with 8 bases that match TRBD1. This CDR3 is 20 amino acids long. The germline V gene encodes CDR1 MDHEN and CDR2 SYDVKM. V shed 2 bases and J 5 bases; nucleotides not matched to a gene: 22. CDR3: CASSLIGQGVGNPLRTEAFF. The DNA for the CDR3 is TGTGCCAGCAGTTTAATAGGACAGGGTGTTGGGAATCCATTGAGGACTGAAGCTTTCTTT.

J is TRBJ2-5 and V is TRBV7-9; D possibly corresponds to TRBD1 (6 bases). Germline V gives CDR1 SEHNR, CDR2 FQNEAQ (reference sequence). This CDR3 comprises 14 residues. The V end was cut by 2 bases, the J end by 3 bases, with 10 bases between. The CDR3 here is CASSLTQGEETQYF. The CDR3 nucleotides read TGTGCCAGCAGCTTAACACAGGGCGAAGAGACCCAGTACTTC.

The chain employs TRBV28 and TRBJ1-5; TRBD1 matches 11 bases. The CDR3 is 15 residues long. Losses at the gene ends were 6 bases for V and 4 bases for J; bases not matched to a gene: 5. The germline gives CDR1 MDHEN, CDR2 SYDVKM. The CDR3 DNA sequence: TGTGCCAGCAGCCCAGGGACAGGGGGAAATCAGCCCCAGCATTTT. Translating it yields CASSPGTGGNQPQHF.

The J gene is TRBJ2-7, the V gene TRBV5-1; 8 bases match TRBD2. The CDR3 loop spans 15 amino acids. Per the germline V gene, CDR1 is SGHRS and CDR2 is YFSETQ. The V and J ends lost 3 bases and 0 bases, in that order; junction bases with no gene match: 5. The CDR3 loop reads CASSSLAGSSYEQYF. The DNA of the CDR3 is TGCGCCAGCAGCTCGTTAGCGGGAAGCTCCTACGAGCAGTACTTC.

In its sample, this clone was seen a few times. The V and J genes are TRBV7-2 and TRBJ2-3; TRBD2 might be the D (8 bases). Trimming removed 4 bases from V and 1 base from J, with 18 bases in between. The CDR3 covers 17 residues. The V gene's germline CDR1 is SGHTA and CDR2 FQGNSA. For the CDR3, the DNA is TGTGCCAGCAGCTACCTAGTCGGGAGGGGGCGCACAGATACGCAGTATTTT. Translation: CASSYLVGRGRTDTQYF.

This clone was observed once. Additional DNA sequences in this sample encode the identical CDR3. The chain employs TRBV6-5 and TRBJ1-2, with TRBD1 matching over 7 bases. Looked up from germline, CDR1 is MNHEY and CDR2 is SVGAGI. V shed 5 bases, J shed 3 bases, and the junction held 3 bases outside the gene matches. The CDR3 loop spans 13 amino acids. In DNA, the CDR3 is TGTGCCAGCAGTCGGGACAGAGACTATGGCTACACCTTC. Its protein is CASSRDRDYGYTF.

This chain connects TRBV7-2 to TRBJ1-6; D remains unclear. The V and J ends lost 1 base and 1 base respectively, with 8 bases between them. The CDR3 loop spans 16 amino acids. Germline V gene lookup returns CDR1 SGHTA and CDR2 FQGNSA. The CDR3 here is CASSLGSGSYNSPLHF. The CDR3 bases are TGTGCCAGCAGCTTAGGATCGGGATCCTATAATTCACCCCTCCACTTT.

The CDR3 region has the DNA TGTGCCAGCAGTCGCCAGACAGGGTTGCAGCCCCAGCATTTT. It yields the protein CASSRQTGLQPQHF. The chain combines TRBV2 with TRBJ1-5, with 7 positions matching TRBD1. CDR3 length equals 14 residues. The germline gives CDR1 SNHLY, CDR2 FYNNEI. The V and J ends lost 5 bases and 7 bases, in that order; junction bases with no gene match: 8.

V gene TRBV30 combines with J gene TRBJ1-5; D is uncertain. V was clipped by 3 bases and J by 7 bases, with 10 bases between them. Germline loops: CDR1 GTSNPN, CDR2 SVGIG (reference sequence). The CDR3 is 12 amino acids. For the CDR3, the DNA is TGTGCCTGGAGCGGGGTGGAACAGCCCCAGCATTTT. Protein sequence: CAWSGVEQPQHF.

The genes are TRBV7-9 and TRBJ2-2, with TRBD1 matching 9 bases. The germline V gene has CDR1 SEHNR and CDR2 FQNEAQ (reference sequence). Trimming at V came to 5 bases and at J to 5 bases, leaving 6 bases not matched to a gene. The CDR3 covers 15 residues. This CDR3 is CASSAQGAQTGELFF. The CDR3 region has the DNA TGTGCCAGCAGCGCACAGGGGGCACAGACCGGGGAGCTGTTTTTT.

The CDR3 bases are TGTGCCTGGAGTGGGGACTACCTCACCACCGGGGAGCTGTTTTTT. This sequence encodes CAWSGDYLTTGELFF. J is TRBJ2-2 and V is TRBV30; 7 bases are a match to TRBD2. Germline trimming cut 1 base from V and 4 bases from J; bases unmatched to any gene: 6. This CDR3 region has 15 residues. The germline V gene encodes CDR1 GTSNPN and CDR2 SVGIG (reference sequence).

The rearrangement uses TRBV18 and TRBJ2-7, with 9 bases that match TRBD1. Trimming cost V 3 bases and J 3 bases; bases outside gene matches: 3. CDR1 is KGHSH and CDR2 is LQKENI in the germline V gene. The CDR3 runs to 14 residues. The DNA for the CDR3 is TGTGCCAGCTCACCCCAGACAGGGGGCTACGAGCAGTACTTC. It yields the protein CASSPQTGGYEQYF.

The chain is built from TRBV6-2 or TRBV6-3 and TRBJ2-2, with D tentatively TRBD1 (6 bases). Trimming took off 1 base at V and 4 bases at J, with 10 bases between the two ends. The CDR3 is 15 amino acids. Germline values: CDR1 MNHEY, CDR2 SVGEGT. CDR3 region: CASSYWGRVTGELFF. The DNA for the CDR3 is TGTGCCAGCAGTTACTGGGGGCGCGTCACCGGGGAGCTGTTTTTT.

The chain links TRBV29-1 to TRBJ2-5; 8 positions match TRBD2. With 3 bases clipped from V and 4 bases from J, the junction kept 4 bases outside the gene matches. CDR1 is SQVTM and CDR2 is ANQGSEA in the germline V gene. The CDR3 is 13 amino acids. The CDR3 here is CSVDGGAGETQYF. The CDR3 coding sequence is TGCAGCGTTGACGGGGGGGCGGGAGAGACCCAGTACTTC.

The chain carries TRBV5-6 and TRBJ1-5; D may be TRBD1 (5 bases). Germline assignment: CDR1 SGHDT and CDR2 YYEEEE. The CDR3 has 14 residues. Trimming took off 2 bases at V and 11 bases at J, with 17 bases between the two ends. CDR3 nucleotide sequence: TGTGCCAGCAGCTTCGGGGAGGTTGAAGGGGCCCAGCATTTT. It is translated as CASSFGEVEGAQHF.

Note on this clone: Distinct nucleotide sequences in the sample also encode this CDR3. This chain uses TRBV12-3 or TRBV12-4 with TRBJ2-1; a possible D gene is TRBD2 (6 bases). This CDR3 spans 12 amino acids. V was clipped by 5 bases and J by 6 bases, with 8 bases between them. The CDR3 here is CASSPTSNEQFF. The CDR3 DNA reads as TGTGCCAGCAGTCCGACTAGCAATGAGCAGTTCTTC.

V usage is TRBV2 and J usage is TRBJ2-7, with 7 bases matching TRBD1. Germline loops: CDR1 SNHLY, CDR2 FYNNEI. Losses at the gene ends were 4 bases for V and 1 base for J; bases not matched to a gene: 4. The length of the CDR3 is 14 residues. The CDR3 region has the DNA TGTGCCAGCAGTGCAACACAGGGGTCCTACGAGCAGTACTTC. This gives the protein CASSATQGSYEQYF.